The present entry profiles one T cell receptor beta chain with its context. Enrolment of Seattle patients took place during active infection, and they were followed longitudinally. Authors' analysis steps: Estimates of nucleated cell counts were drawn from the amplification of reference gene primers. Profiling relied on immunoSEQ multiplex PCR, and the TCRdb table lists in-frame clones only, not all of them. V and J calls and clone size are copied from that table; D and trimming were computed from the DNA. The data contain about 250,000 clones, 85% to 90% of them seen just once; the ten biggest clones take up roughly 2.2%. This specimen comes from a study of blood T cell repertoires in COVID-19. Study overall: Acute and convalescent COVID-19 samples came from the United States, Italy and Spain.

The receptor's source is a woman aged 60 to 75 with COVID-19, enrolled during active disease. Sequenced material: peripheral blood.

This CDR3 is CSASEGAQETQYF. Written as DNA, the CDR3 is TGCAGTGCTAGTGAGGGGGCCCAAGAGACCCAGTACTTC. J is TRBJ2-5 and V is TRBV20-1, with 7 bases fitting TRBD1. Germline CDR1 is DFQATT and CDR2 is SNEGSKA (reference sequence). The V and J ends lost 3 bases and 1 base, in that order; junction bases with no gene match: 2. The CDR3 loop spans 13 amino acids.